Detailed here is one TCR beta chain. What it binds is not known. Measured with immunoSEQ multiplex PCR; TCRdb has only the in-frame clones, and not every one. The sample consists of some 150,000 clones, 85% to 90% of them appearing once. The sample originates from a study of T cell responses to AZD1222 COVID-19 vaccine. Study conclusions and caveats: The repertoires were collected only after the peak T cell response. The CD4 TCRs associated with vaccination extended across spike and predominated at 160-218 and 743-854. In a largely white British group with more females than males, clonal diversity was possibly underestimated. Nearly half of spike-specific TCRs reportedly go after variant regions that carry no mutations.

The CDR3 is made up of 14 amino acids. Trimming cost V 5 bases and J 4 bases, with 14 bases left between them. The V gene's germline CDR1 is MDHEN and CDR2 SYDVKM. This TCR derives from an adult who received the AZD1222 COVID-19 vaccine. The starting material was peripheral blood, obtained 28 days after the second AZD1222 dose. The chain uses TRBV28 and TRBJ1-1; TRBD1 is a possible D gene (5 bases). CDR3 coding DNA: TGTGCCAGCAGTAGCTGGGGGACGGTCACTGAAGCTTTCTTT. Its translation: CASSSWGTVTEAFF.